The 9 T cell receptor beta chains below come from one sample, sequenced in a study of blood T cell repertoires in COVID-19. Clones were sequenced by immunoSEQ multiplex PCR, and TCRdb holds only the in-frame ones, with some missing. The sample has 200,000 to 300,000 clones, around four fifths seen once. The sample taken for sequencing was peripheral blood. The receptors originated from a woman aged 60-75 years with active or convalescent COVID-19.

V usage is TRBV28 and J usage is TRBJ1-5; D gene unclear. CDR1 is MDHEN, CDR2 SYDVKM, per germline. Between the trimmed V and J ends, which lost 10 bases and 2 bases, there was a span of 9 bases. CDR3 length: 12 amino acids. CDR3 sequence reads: CAISSGNQPQHF. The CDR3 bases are TGTGCCATTTCCTCGGGCAATCAGCCCCAGCATTTT.

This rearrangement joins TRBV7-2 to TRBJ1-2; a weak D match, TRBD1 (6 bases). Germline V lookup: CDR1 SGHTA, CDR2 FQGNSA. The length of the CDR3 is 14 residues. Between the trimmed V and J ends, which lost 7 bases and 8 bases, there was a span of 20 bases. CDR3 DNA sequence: TGTGCCAGCAACGATCTCAGGGGAGAGGGAGGCTACACCTTC. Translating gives CASNDLRGEGGYTF.

Here the CDR3 DNA reads TGTGCCAGCAGTGAGCTGGGGAGGGGAGAGACCCAGTACTTC. Protein: CASSELGRGETQYF. The rearrangement links TRBV27 to TRBJ2-5, with 7 bases fitting TRBD2. CDR1 and CDR2 from the germline V gene are MNHEY and SMNVEV (reference sequence). V was clipped by 5 bases and J by 4 bases; unmatched bases: 7. This CDR3 contains 14 residues.

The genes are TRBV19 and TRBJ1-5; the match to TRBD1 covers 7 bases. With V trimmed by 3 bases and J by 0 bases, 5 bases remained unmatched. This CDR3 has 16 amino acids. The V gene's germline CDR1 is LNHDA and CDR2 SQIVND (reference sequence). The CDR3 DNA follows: TGTGCCAGTAGTATTTGGACAGGCCTTAGCAATCAGCCCCAGCATTTT. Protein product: CASSIWTGLSNQPQHF.

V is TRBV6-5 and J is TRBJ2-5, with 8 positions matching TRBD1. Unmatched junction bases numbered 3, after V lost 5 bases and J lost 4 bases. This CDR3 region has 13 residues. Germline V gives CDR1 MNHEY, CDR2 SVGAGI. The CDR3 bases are TGTGCCAGCAGTCTACAGGGGGGAGAGACCCAGTACTTC. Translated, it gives CASSLQGGETQYF.

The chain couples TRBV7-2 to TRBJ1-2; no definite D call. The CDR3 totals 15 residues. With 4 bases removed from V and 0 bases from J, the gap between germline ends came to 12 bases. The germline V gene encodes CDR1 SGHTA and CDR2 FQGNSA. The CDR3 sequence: CASSSGLLANYGYTF. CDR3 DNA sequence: TGTGCCAGCAGCTCCGGACTGCTCGCTAACTATGGCTACACCTTC.

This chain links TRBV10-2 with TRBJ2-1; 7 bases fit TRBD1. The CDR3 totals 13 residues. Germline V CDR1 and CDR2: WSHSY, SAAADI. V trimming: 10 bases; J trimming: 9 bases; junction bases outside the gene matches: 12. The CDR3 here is CATGRDSNIEQFF. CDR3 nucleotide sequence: TGCGCCACCGGACGGGACAGTAATATTGAGCAGTTCTTC.

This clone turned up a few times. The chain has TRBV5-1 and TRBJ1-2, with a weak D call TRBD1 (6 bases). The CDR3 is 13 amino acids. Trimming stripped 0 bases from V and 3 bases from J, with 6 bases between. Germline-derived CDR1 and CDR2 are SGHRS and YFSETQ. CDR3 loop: CASSLDRDYGYTF. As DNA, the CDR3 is TGCGCCAGCAGCTTGGACAGGGACTATGGCTACACCTTC.

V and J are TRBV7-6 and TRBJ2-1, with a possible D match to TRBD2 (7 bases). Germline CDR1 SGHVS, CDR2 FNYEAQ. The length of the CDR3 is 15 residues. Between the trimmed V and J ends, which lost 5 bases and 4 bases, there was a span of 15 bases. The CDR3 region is CASSPRGRAYNEQFF. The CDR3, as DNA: TGTGCCAGCAGCCCGAGGGGGAGGGCTTACAATGAGCAGTTCTTC.